This T cell receptor (beta chain) was identified in a study of blood T cell repertoires in COVID-19. The wider study: Collection of acute and convalescent COVID-19 samples took place in the United States, Italy and Spain. In each case, the material was cDNA or gDNA derived from T cells, B-cell-depleted T cells, or PBMCs.

Germline assignment: CDR1 SGHNT and CDR2 YYREEE (reference sequence). The length of the CDR3 is 16 residues. The trim removed 4 bases at V and 4 bases at J, leaving 8 bases unmatched. Participants were aged roughly 18 to 100 years from some 24 US areas. The table came from immunoSEQ multiplex PCR; TCRdb's copy has only in-frame clones and leaves some out. The sample lists roughly 290,000 clones, 89% occurring once. Sequencing input: PBMCs or T cells enriched from blood (not recorded which). The chain couples TRBV5-4 to TRBJ2-1; TRBD2 agrees at 10 bases. The sequence derives from a woman in her thirties or forties who had recovered from COVID-19. The CDR3 loop reads CASSHGGLADYNEQFF. The CDR3 region has the DNA TGTGCCAGCAGCCACGGAGGACTAGCGGATTACAATGAGCAGTTCTTC.